These T cell receptor beta chains were read from a single sample in a study of PD-L1 blockade in urothelial cancer. Assay: immunoSEQ multiplex PCR; the TCRdb copy retains only in-frame clones and omits some. The table shows about 37,000 clones, with approximately 84% occurring only once. This specimen consisted of PBMCs, obtained around atezolizumab (anti-PD-L1) treatment. The receptors here all came from a man aged 60 to 75 with urothelial cancer. Each CDR3 is given with its conserved first and last residue. Fields, in order: J gene, clone size, V gene, D gene, CDR3 protein, CDR3 DNA. D genes are given only for firm matches. Clone size appears in some rows only: once, few, many, or a class for an expanded clone.

J gene: TRBJ1-5; clone size: .; V gene: TRBV28; D gene: .; CDR3 protein: CASSPHISRGGQPQHF; CDR3 DNA: TGTGCCAGCAGCCCTCATATAAGTAGGGGAGGGCAGCCCCAGCATTTT
J gene: TRBJ2-1; clone size: few; V gene: TRBV6-1; D gene: TRBD2; CDR3 protein: CAIQTSGKYNEQFF; CDR3 DNA: TGTGCCATCCAGACTAGCGGGAAGTACAATGAGCAGTTCTTC
J gene: TRBJ2-7; clone size: once; V gene: TRBV19; D gene: TRBD2; CDR3 protein: CASIMKLAGREQYF; CDR3 DNA: TGTGCCAGTATAATGAAACTAGCGGGACGCGAGCAGTACTTC
J gene: TRBJ1-2; clone size: .; V gene: TRBV9; D gene: .; CDR3 protein: CASSPPGSYGYTF; CDR3 DNA: TGTGCCAGCAGCCCACCGGGGTCCTATGGCTACACCTTC
J gene: TRBJ1-1; clone size: .; V gene: TRBV19; D gene: .; CDR3 protein: CASSIDRGPTEAFF; CDR3 DNA: TGTGCCAGTAGTATAGACCGAGGGCCCACTGAAGCTTTCTTT
J gene: TRBJ2-3; clone size: .; V gene: TRBV5-1; D gene: TRBD2; CDR3 protein: CASSRTSGGTDTQYF; CDR3 DNA: TGCGCCAGCAGCAGGACTAGCGGGGGCACAGATACGCAGTATTTT
J gene: TRBJ1-1; clone size: once; V gene: TRBV15; D gene: .; CDR3 protein: CATSREEGTEAFF; CDR3 DNA: TGTGCCACCAGCAGAGAGGAGGGAACTGAAGCTTTCTTT
J gene: TRBJ1-2; clone size: few; V gene: TRBV30; D gene: TRBD1; CDR3 protein: CAWSRDRKYGYTF; CDR3 DNA: TGTGCCTGGAGCCGGGACAGAAAATATGGCTACACCTTC
J gene: TRBJ2-1; clone size: .; V gene: TRBV19; D gene: TRBD2; CDR3 protein: CASSIDVGLAGGFNEQFF; CDR3 DNA: TGTGCCAGTAGTATAGATGTAGGACTAGCGGGGGGGTTCAATGAGCAGTTCTTC
J gene: TRBJ1-2; clone size: .; V gene: TRBV27; D gene: .; CDR3 protein: CASSLSGNYGYTF; CDR3 DNA: TGTGCCAGCAGTTTGTCAGGGAACTATGGCTACACCTTC
J gene: TRBJ2-3; clone size: .; V gene: TRBV11-2; D gene: TRBD2; CDR3 protein: CASRGTSFADTQYF; CDR3 DNA: TGTGCCAGCAGGGGGACTAGCTTTGCAGATACGCAGTATTTT
J gene: TRBJ2-7; clone size: .; V gene: TRBV10-3; D gene: .; CDR3 protein: CAISDPRGYSYEQYF; CDR3 DNA: TGTGCCATCAGTGACCCCAGGGGCTATTCCTACGAGCAGTACTTC
J gene: TRBJ1-5; clone size: .; V gene: TRBV28; D gene: TRBD1; CDR3 protein: CASSWRQGGNQPQHF; CDR3 DNA: TGTGCCAGCAGTTGGAGGCAGGGGGGCAATCAGCCCCAGCATTTT